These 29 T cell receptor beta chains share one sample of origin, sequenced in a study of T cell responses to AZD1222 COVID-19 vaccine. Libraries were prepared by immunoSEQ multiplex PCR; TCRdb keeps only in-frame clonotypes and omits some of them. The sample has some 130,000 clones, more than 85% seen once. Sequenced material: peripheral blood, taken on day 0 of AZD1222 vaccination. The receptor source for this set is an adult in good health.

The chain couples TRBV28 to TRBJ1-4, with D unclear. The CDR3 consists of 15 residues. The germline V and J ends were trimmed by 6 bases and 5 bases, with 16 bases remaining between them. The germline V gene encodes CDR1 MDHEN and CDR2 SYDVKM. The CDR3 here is CASSIIFGSNEKLFF. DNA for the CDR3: TGTGCCAGCAGCATCATATTCGGGTCAAATGAAAAACTGTTTTTT.

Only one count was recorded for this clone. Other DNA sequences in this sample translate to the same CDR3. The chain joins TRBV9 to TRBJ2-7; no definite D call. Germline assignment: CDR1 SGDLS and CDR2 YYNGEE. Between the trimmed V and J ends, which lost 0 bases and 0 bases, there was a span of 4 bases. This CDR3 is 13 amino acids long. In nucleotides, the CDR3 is TGTGCCAGCAGCGTAGTGGGCTCCTACGAGCAGTACTTC. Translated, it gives CASSVVGSYEQYF.

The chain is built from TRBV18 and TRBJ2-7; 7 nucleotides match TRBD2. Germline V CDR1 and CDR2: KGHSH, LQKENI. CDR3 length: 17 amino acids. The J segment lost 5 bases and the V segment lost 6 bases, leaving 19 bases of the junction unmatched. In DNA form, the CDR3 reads TGTGCCAGCTCCCACCACGTGGGTCGCGGGAGTTTGCACGAGCAGTACTTC. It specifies CASSHHVGRGSLHEQYF.

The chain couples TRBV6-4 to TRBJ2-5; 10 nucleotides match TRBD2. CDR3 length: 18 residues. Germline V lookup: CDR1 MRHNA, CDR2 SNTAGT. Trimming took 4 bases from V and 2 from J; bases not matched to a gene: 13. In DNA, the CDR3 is TGTGCCAGCAGTGGCATCGTACTTAGCGGGAGGATACAAGAGACCCAGTACTTC. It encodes CASSGIVLSGRIQETQYF.

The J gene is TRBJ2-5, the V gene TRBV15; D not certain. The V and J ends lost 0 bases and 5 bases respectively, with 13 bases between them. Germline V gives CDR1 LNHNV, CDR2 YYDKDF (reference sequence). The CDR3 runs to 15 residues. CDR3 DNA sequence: TGTGCCACCAGCAGAGATCCCGGTCCGACGGAGACCCAGTACTTC. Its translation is CATSRDPGPTETQYF.

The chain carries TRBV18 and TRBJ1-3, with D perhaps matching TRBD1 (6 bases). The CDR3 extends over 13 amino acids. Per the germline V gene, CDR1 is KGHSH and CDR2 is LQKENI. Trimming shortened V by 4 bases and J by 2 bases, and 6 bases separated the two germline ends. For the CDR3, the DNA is TGTGCCAGCTCACAGGGGGCTGGAAACACCATATATTTT. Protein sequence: CASSQGAGNTIYF.

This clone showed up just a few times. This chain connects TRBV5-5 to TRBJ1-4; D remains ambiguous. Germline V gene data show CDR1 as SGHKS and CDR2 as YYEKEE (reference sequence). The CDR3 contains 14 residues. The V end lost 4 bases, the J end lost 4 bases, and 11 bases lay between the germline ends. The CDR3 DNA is TGTGCCAGCAGCCCCGGGTCCTTTAATGAAAAACTGTTTTTT. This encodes CASSPGSFNEKLFF.

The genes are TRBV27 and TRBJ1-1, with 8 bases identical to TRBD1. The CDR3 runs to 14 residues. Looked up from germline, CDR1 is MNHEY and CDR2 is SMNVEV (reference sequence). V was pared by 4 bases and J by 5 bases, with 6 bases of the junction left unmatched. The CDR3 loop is CASSYLGQATEAFF. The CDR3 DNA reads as TGTGCCAGCAGTTACCTGGGACAGGCTACTGAAGCTTTCTTT.

The CDR3 coding sequence is TGTGCCAGCAGCCAAGACGCCCTTAATGAAAAACTGTTTTTT. This codes for CASSQDALNEKLFF. The chain links TRBV5-4 to TRBJ1-4, with no clear D. V lost 4 bases to trimming and J lost 4 bases, with 11 bases between them. The CDR3 extends over 14 amino acids. Germline V gene lookup returns CDR1 SGHNT and CDR2 YYREEE (reference sequence).

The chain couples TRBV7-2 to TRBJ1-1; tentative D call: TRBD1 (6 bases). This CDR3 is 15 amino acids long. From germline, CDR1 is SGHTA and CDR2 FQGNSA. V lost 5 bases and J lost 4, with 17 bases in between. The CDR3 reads CASSPQQGMGTEAFF. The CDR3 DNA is TGTGCCAGCAGCCCCCAGCAGGGGATGGGCACTGAAGCTTTCTTT.

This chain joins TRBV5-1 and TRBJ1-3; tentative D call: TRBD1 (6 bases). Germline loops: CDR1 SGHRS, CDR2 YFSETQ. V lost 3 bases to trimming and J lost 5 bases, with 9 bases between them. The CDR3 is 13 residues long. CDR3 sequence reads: CASSSGDRNTIYF. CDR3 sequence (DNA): TGCGCCAGCAGCTCGGGGGACAGAAACACCATATATTTT. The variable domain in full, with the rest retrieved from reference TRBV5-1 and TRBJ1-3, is KAGVTQTPRYLIKTRGQQVTLSCSPISGHRSVSWYQQTPGQGLQFLFEYFSETQRNKGNFPGRFSGRQFSNSRSEMNVSTLELGDSALYLCASSSGDRNTIYFGEGSWLTVV.

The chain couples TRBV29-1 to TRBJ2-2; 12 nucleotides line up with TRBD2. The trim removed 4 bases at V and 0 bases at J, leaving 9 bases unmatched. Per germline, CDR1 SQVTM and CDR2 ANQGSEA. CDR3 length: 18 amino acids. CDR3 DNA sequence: TGCAGCGTTGCGTATGGACTAGCGGGACCCGCGAACACCGGGGAGCTGTTTTTT. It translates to CSVAYGLAGPANTGELFF.

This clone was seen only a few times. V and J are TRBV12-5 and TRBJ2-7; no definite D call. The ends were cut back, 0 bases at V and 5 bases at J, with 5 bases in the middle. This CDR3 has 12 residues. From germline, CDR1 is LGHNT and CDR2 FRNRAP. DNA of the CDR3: TGTGCTAGTGGTTTGGTACCGAACGAGCAGTACTTC. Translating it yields CASGLVPNEQYF.

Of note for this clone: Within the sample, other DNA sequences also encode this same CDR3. CDR3 sequence reads: CASSLGDEQYF. The DNA of the CDR3 is TGTGCCAGCAGCTTAGGGGACGAGCAGTACTTC. The chain couples TRBV7-9 to TRBJ2-7; no definite D call. The CDR3 is made up of 11 amino acids. The germline V gene encodes CDR1 SEHNR and CDR2 FQNEAQ (reference sequence). Trimming took off 1 base at V and 5 bases at J, with 3 bases between the two ends. Full variable domain (remainder filled in from reference TRBV7-9 and TRBJ2-7): DTGVSQNPRHKITKRGQNVTFRCDPISEHNRLYWYRQTLGQGPEFLTYFQNEAQLEKSRLLSDRFSAERPKGSFSTLEIQRTEQGDSAMYLCASSLGDEQYFGPGTRLTVT.

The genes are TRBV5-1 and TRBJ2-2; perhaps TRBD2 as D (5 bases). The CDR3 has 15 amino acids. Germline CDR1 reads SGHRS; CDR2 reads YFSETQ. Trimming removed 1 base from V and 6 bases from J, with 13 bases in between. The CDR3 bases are TGCGCCAGCAGCTTGTCGGCTAGCTTCGCCGGGGAGCTGTTTTTT. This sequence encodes CASSLSASFAGELFF.

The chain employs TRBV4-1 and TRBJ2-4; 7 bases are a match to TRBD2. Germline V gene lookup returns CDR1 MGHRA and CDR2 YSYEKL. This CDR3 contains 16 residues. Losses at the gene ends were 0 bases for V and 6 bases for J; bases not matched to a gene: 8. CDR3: CASSQDPGGSGNIQYF. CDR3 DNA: TGCGCCAGCAGCCAAGATCCAGGCGGGAGTGGAAACATTCAGTACTTC.

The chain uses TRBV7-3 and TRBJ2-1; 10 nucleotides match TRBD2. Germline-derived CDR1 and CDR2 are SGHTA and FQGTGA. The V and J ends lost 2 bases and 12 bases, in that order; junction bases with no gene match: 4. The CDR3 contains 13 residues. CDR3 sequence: CASSLGAGGPQFF. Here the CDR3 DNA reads TGTGCCAGCAGCTTAGGAGCGGGGGGGCCGCAGTTCTTC.

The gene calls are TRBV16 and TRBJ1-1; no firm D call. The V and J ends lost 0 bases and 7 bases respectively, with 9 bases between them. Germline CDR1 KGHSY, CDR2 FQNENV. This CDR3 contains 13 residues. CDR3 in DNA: TGTGCCAGCAGCCAATCTGGTTTGGGTGAAGCTTTCTTT. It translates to CASSQSGLGEAFF.

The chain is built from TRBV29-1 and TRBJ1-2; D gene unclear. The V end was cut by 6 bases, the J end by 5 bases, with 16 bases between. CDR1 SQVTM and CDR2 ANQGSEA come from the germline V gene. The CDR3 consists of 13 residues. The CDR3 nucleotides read TGCAGCGTCCCCCCGCCGGGAATTTATGGCTACACCTTC. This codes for CSVPPPGIYGYTF.

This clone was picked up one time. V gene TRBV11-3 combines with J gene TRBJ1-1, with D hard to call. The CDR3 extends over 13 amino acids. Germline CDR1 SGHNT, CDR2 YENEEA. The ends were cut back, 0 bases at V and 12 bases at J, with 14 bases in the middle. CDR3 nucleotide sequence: TGTGCCAGCAGCTTAGATCATGGCAGCCCCCCTTTCTTT. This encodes CASSLDHGSPPFF.

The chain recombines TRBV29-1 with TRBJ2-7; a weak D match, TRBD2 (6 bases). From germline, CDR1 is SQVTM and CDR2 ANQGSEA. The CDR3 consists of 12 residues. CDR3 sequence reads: CAGQDLSYEQYF. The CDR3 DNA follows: TGCGCGGGGCAGGACCTATCCTACGAGCAGTACTTC.

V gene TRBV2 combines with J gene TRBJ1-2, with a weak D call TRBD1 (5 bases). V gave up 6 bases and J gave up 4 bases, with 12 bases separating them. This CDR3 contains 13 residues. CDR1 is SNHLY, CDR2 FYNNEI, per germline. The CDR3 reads CASSPSQGYGYTF. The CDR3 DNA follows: TGTGCCAGCAGCCCCAGCCAGGGCTATGGCTACACCTTC.

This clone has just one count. The CDR3 nucleotides read TGTGCCACTATGGGACTAGCGGGTCCGTGGGGTCGGGAGCAGTTCTTC. Translated: CATMGLAGPWGREQFF. The chain carries TRBV19 and TRBJ2-1, with 12 bases lining up with TRBD2. The CDR3 loop spans 16 amino acids. The germline CDR1 and CDR2 sequences are LNHDA and SQIVND (reference sequence). J lost 10 bases, V lost 10 bases, and 17 bases had no gene match.

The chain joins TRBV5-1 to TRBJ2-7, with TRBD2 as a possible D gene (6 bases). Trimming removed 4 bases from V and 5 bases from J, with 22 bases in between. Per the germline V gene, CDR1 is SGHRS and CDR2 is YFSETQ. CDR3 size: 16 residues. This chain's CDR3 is CASSPINELAVNEQYF. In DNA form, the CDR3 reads TGCGCCAGCAGCCCCATCAATGAACTAGCTGTCAACGAGCAGTACTTC.

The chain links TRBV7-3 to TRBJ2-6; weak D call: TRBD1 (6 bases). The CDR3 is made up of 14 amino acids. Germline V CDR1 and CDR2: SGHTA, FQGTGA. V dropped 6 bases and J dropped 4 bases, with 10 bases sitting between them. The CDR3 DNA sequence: TGTGCCAGCAGTAAGGGGGACGGGGCCAACGTCCTGACTTTC. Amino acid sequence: CASSKGDGANVLTF.

The CDR3 protein is CASSQPSISNYNEQFF. CDR3 bases: TGCGCCAGCAGCCAACCGTCGATCTCAAACTACAATGAGCAGTTCTTC. The V call is TRBV5-1, the J call TRBJ2-1; D is uncertain. The CDR3 covers 16 residues. V shed 4 bases and J shed 3 bases, with 17 bases lying between them. The germline V gene has CDR1 SGHRS and CDR2 YFSETQ.

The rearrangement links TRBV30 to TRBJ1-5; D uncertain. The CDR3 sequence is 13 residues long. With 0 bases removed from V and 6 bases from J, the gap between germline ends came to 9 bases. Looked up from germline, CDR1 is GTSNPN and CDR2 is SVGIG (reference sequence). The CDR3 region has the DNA TGTGCCTGGAGTGTTAGGGATGGTCAGCCCCAGCATTTT. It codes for CAWSVRDGQPQHF. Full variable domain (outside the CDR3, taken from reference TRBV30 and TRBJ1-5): SQTIHQWPATLVQPVGSPLSLECTVEGTSNPNLYWYRQAAGRGLQLLFYSVGIGQISSEVPQNLSASRPQDRQFILSSKKLLLSDSGFYLCAWSVRDGQPQHFGDGTRLSIL.

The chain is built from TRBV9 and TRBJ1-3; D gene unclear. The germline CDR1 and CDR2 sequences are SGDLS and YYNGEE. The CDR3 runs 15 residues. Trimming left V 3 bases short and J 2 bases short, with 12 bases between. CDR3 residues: CASSAQGLPGNTIYF. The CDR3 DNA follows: TGTGCCAGCAGCGCCCAAGGACTCCCTGGAAACACCATATATTTT. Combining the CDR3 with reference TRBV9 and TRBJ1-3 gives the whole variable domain DSGVTQTPKHLITATGQRVTLRCSPRSGDLSVYWYQQSLDQGLQFLIQYYNGEERAKGNILERFSAQQFPDLHSELNLSSLELGDSALYFCASSAQGLPGNTIYFGEGSWLTVV.

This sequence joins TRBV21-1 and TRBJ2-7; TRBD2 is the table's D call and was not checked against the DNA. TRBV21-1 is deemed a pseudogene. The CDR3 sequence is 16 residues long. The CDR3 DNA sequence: TGTGCCAGCAGCAAAAGGGAGAATTTGGGAGCGCGTGAGCAGTACTTC. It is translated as CASSKRENLGAREQYF.